These T cell receptor beta chains were read from a single sample in a study of cytomegalovirus exposure and HLA in healthy donors. TCRdb keeps only in-frame clones here, not all; method: immunoSEQ multiplex PCR. The sample yields under 200,000 clones, 60% to 80% seen once. The specimen was PBMCs. All receptors come from a man between 18 and 35 years old in good health and CMV-seropositive. Each CDR3 is given with its conserved first and last residue.

V,J,CDR3
TRBV6-5,TRBJ2-3,CASRNSGGALDTQYF
TRBV2,TRBJ2-1,CASKIAGGYNEQFF
TRBV9,TRBJ2-2,CASSALGTGELFF
TRBV7-2,TRBJ2-3,CASTPVVAGGGTLDTQYF
TRBV29-1,TRBJ1-1,CSVEGDTMMNTEAFF
TRBV6-5,TRBJ2-5,CASSLIAGGELETQYF
TRBV15,TRBJ1-5,CATSRGGEWMFSNQPQHF
TRBV7-2,TRBJ2-1,CASSPLWTSGDNEQFF
TRBV19,TRBJ1-4,CASSSRPWGEEKLFF
TRBV19,TRBJ1-1,CASSKTAEAFF
TRBV6-1,TRBJ2-7,CASSASGSYEQYF
TRBV6-1,TRBJ2-4,CASSAGVGKNIQYF
TRBV4-1,TRBJ2-2,CASSRGAAGENTGELFF
TRBV18,TRBJ1-1,CASSSQGGSEAFF
TRBV9,TRBJ2-1,CASSVGPSGGADEQFF
TRBV9,TRBJ2-1,CASSVEGQLAGGSYNEQFF
TRBV6-5,TRBJ2-3,CASRGQGADTQYF
TRBV18,TRBJ1-1,CASSGTGTYTEAFF
TRBV27,TRBJ1-2,CASRQGFGGYTF
TRBV5-1,TRBJ2-4,CASSLGNLRGGDIQYF
TRBV7-2,TRBJ1-5,CASSPFQTGANQPQHF
TRBV4-3,TRBJ2-1,CASSQRESSYNEQFF
TRBV23-1,TRBJ2-6,CASSQSGPGISGANGLTF
TRBV27,TRBJ2-1,CASSLSAGGVRNEQFF
TRBV19,TRBJ1-5,CASSIGQELGIFRQPQHF
TRBV19,TRBJ1-1,CASRRAATNTEAFF
TRBV15,TRBJ1-4,CATSSTDRGEGTNEKLFF
TRBV18,TRBJ1-2,CASSPPGQGILRDGYTF
TRBV6-6,TRBJ2-7,CASSSAGYEQYF
TRBV15,TRBJ1-1,CATSRDISGTGGFGAFF
TRBV25-1,TRBJ2-7,CASSEFGNRAYEQYF
TRBV27,TRBJ2-3,CASRRGTDTQYF
TRBV19,TRBJ2-5,CASSIDPNRRLGETQYF
TRBV4-1,TRBJ2-7,CASSQGLGHYEQYF
TRBV11-3,TRBJ1-3,CASSLGTPGNTIYF
TRBV7-2,TRBJ1-1,CASGDNEAFF
TRBV14,TRBJ1-2,CASSQDFGGLPYGYTF
TRBV10-1,TRBJ2-3,CASSELAGSTDTQYF
TRBV7-9,TRBJ1-6,CASSAQNPGQGSSPLHF
TRBV10-3,TRBJ2-3,CAISESAGLAGVLGGTDTQYF
TRBV6-1,TRBJ2-2,CASRTGILAAGELFF
TRBV5-1,TRBJ1-2,CASSLGQDVGGYTF
TRBV6-7,TRBJ2-2,CASTHLRDRNTGELFF
TRBV5-1,TRBJ2-2,CASSSGQGVGELFF
TRBV18,TRBJ2-7,CASSRDYHSYEQYF